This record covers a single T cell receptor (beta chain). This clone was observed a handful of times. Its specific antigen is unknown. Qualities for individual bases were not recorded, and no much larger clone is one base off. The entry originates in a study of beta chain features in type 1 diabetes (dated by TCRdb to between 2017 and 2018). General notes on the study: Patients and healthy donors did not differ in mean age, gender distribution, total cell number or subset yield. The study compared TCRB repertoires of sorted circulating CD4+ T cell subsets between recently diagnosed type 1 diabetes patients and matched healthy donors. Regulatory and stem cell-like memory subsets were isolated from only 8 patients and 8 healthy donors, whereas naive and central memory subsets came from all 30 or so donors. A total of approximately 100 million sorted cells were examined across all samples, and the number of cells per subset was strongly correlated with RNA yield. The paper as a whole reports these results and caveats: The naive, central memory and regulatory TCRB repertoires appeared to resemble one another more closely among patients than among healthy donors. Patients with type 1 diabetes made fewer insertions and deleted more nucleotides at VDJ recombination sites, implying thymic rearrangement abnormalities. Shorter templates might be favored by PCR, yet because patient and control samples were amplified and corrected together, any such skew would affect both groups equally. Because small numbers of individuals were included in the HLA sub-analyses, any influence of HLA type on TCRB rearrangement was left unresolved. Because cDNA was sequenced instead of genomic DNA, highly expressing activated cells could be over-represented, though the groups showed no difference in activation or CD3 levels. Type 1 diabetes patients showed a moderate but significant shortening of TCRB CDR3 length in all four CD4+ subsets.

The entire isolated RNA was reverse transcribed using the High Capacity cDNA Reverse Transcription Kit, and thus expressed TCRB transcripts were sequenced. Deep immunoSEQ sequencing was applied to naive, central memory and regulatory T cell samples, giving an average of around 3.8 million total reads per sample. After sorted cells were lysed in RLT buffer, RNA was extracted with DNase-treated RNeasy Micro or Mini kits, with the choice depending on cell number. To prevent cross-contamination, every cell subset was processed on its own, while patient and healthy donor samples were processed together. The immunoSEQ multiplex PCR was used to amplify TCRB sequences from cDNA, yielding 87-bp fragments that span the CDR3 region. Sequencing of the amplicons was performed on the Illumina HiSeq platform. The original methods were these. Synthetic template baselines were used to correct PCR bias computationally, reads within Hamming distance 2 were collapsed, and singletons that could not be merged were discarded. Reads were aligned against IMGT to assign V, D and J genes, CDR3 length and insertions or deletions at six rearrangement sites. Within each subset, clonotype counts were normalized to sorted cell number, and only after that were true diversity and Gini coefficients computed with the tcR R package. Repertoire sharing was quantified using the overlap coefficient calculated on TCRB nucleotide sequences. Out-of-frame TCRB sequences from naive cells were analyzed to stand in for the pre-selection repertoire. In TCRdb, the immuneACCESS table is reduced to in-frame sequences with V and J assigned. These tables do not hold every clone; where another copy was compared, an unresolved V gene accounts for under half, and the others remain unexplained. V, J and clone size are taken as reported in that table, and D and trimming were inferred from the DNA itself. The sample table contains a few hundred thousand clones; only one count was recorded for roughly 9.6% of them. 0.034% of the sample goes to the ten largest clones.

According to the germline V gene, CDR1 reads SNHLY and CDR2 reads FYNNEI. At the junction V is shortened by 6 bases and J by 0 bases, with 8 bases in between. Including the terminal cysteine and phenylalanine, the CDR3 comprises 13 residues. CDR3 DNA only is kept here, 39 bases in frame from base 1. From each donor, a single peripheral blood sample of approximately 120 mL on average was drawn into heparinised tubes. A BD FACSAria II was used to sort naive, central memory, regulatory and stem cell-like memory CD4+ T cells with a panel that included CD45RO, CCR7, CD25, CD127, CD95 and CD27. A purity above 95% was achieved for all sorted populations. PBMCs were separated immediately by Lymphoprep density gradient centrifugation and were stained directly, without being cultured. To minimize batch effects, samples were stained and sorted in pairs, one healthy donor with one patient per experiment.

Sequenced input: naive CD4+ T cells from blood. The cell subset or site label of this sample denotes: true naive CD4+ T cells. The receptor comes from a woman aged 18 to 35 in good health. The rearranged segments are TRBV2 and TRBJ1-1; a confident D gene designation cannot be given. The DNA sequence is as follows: TGTGCCAGCAGGATCGACATGAACACTGAAGCTTTCTTT. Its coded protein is CASRIDMNTEAFF.